The next 14 T cell receptor beta chains were all read from a single sample in a study of T cells in Graves' hyperthyroidism and ophthalmopathy. From RNA transcripts, TCR beta CDR3 regions were amplified. TCR CDR3 underwent first-round RT-PCR with the HTBI primer set. TCRdb re-analysed the multiplex PCR reads in MiXCR, keeping a single row per CDR3 protein. Counted here are roughly 700,000 distinct CDR3 sequences, 35% occurring once; the ten biggest clones make up around 31%. Source material: blood. The receptors derive from a woman between 40 and 55 years old with Graves' hyperthyroidism.

V gene TRBV4-3 combines with J gene TRBJ2-7; unclear D gene. V was pared by 0 bases and J by 5 bases, with 8 bases between. Germline V gene lookup returns CDR1 LGHNA and CDR2 YSLEER. The CDR3 extends over 13 amino acids. The CDR3, as DNA: TGCGCCAGCAGCCAAGATGCGCGGCACGAGCAGTACTTC. Residues: CASSQDARHEQYF.

This clonotype was found many times. The V gene is TRBV10-1, the J gene TRBJ2-2; TRBD1 matches 7 bases. Germline CDR1 is WNHNN and CDR2 is SYGVQD (reference sequence). CDR3 length: 15 residues. The V gene end was trimmed by 4 bases and the J gene end by 7 bases; junction bases not matched to a gene: 9. This CDR3 reads CASSVGQVEVGELFF. CDR3 coding DNA: TGCGCCAGCAGTGTCGGACAGGTTGAAGTCGGGGAGCTGTTTTTT.

The count of this clonotype is one. This rearrangement joins TRBV19 to TRBJ2-7; 11 nucleotides align to TRBD1. V gave up 9 bases and J gave up 4 bases; unmatched junction bases: 8. The CDR3 is 14 amino acids. The germline CDR1 and CDR2 sequences are LNHDA and SQIVND (reference sequence). For the CDR3, the DNA is TGTGCCAGCACATACCGGGACAGGGGGTACGAGCAGTACTTC. Amino acids: CASTYRDRGYEQYF.

Comment on this clonotype: This CDR3 is missing its conserved last phenylalanine or tryptophan, likely due to a read error. V is TRBV25-1 and J is TRBJ1-1; D is unclear. Germline V gene lookup returns CDR1 MGHDK and CDR2 SYGVNS. This CDR3 region has 12 residues. With 6 bases removed from V and 1 base from J, the gap between germline ends came to 6 bases. For the CDR3, the DNA is TGTGCCAGCAGGTTTGAGAACACTGAAGCTTTCCTT. Its protein product is CASRFENTEAFL.

This chain links TRBV5-1 with TRBJ1-1, with D perhaps TRBD1 (6 bases). This CDR3 region has 14 residues. Trimming stripped 3 bases from V and 7 bases from J, with 16 bases between. Germline CDR1 is SGHRS and CDR2 is YFSETQ. CDR3 sequence reads: CASSSGQPVNEAFF. The CDR3 DNA sequence: TGCGCCAGCAGCTCAGGACAGCCTGTAAATGAAGCTTTCTTT.

The chain recombines TRBV7-2 with TRBJ2-3; D is ambiguous. This CDR3 comprises 13 residues. Trimming took off 2 bases at V and 4 bases at J, with 7 bases between the two ends. Germline assignment: CDR1 SGHTA and CDR2 FQGNSA. CDR3 protein: CASSLPASDTQYF. The CDR3 nucleotides read TGTGCCAGCAGCTTACCAGCTTCAGATACGCAGTATTTT.

The chain carries TRBV27 and TRBJ2-5, with 7 bases that match TRBD1. The length of the CDR3 is 14 residues. Germline loops: CDR1 MNHEY, CDR2 SMNVEV (reference sequence). Trimming at V came to 5 bases and at J to 5 bases, leaving 8 bases not matched to a gene. The CDR3 protein is CASSMTGPRETQYF. The DNA for the CDR3 is TGTGCCAGCAGTATGACAGGGCCCCGGGAGACCCAGTACTTC.

This sequence joins TRBV4-3 and TRBJ1-4; D gene ambiguous. Germline CDR1 is LGHNA and CDR2 is YSLEER. V gave up 0 bases and J gave up 8 bases, with 13 bases separating them. The CDR3 runs 15 residues. CDR3 DNA sequence: TGCGCCAGCAGCCAAGAAAGGACTGGCTGGGAAAAACTGTTTTTT. Translation gives CASSQERTGWEKLFF.

This clonotype appeared many times. Written as DNA, the CDR3 is TGTGCCAGCAGCTCGTCCACCGGGACAGGGCAAGAGACCCAGTACTTC. Encoded protein: CASSSSTGTGQETQYF. The J gene is TRBJ2-5, the V gene TRBV11-2; TRBD1 aligns across 9 bases. The CDR3 covers 16 residues. Trimming cost V 4 bases and J 2 bases; bases outside gene matches: 8. Germline CDR1 SGHAT, CDR2 FQNNGV.

This clonotype was observed a single time. This chain joins TRBV4-3 and TRBJ1-4; no clear D. The V gene lost 0 bases and the J gene lost 8 bases, with 10 bases spanning the gap. Germline CDR1 reads LGHNA; CDR2 reads YSLEER. The CDR3 spans 14 residues. The CDR3 coding sequence is TGCGCCAGCAGCCAAGAGACTTCGAGGGAAAAACTGTTTTTT. This translates into CASSQETSREKLFF.

In this sample, this clonotype turned up many times. The V gene is TRBV19, the J gene TRBJ1-1; 7 bases line up with TRBD1. This CDR3 is built from 14 residues. Germline assignment: CDR1 LNHDA and CDR2 SQIVND (reference sequence). V lost 3 bases to trimming and J lost 8 bases; unmatched junction nucleotides: 9. The CDR3 sequence is CASSILTRTGEAFF. The CDR3, as DNA: TGTGCCAGTAGTATCCTTACGAGGACAGGCGAAGCTTTCTTT.

This sequence joins TRBV18 and TRBJ1-1; D call uncertain. The CDR3 totals 12 residues. Germline-derived CDR1 and CDR2 are KGHSH and LQKENI. V was trimmed by 2 bases and J by 6 bases, leaving 7 bases between them. This CDR3 reads CASSPIGAEAFF. The CDR3 nucleotides are TGTGCCAGCTCACCAATCGGCGCTGAAGCTTTCTTT.

V usage is TRBV20-1 and J usage is TRBJ2-7; 9 nucleotides align to TRBD2. V shed 5 bases, J shed 0 bases, and the junction held 8 bases outside the gene matches. Germline CDR1 is DFQATT and CDR2 is SNEGSKA (reference sequence). CDR3 size: 15 residues. CDR3: CSARRRAGGSYEQYF. CDR3 nucleotide sequence: TGCAGTGCTCGCCGACGAGCGGGGGGCTCCTACGAGCAGTACTTC.

Concerning this clonotype: At one end, the junction sequence differs from germline, possibly due to a read error. The chain employs TRBV6-6 and TRBJ2-7; 9 nucleotides match TRBD1. Germline assignment: CDR1 MNHNY and CDR2 SVGAGI (reference sequence). The CDR3 spans 16 residues. Here the CDR3 reads CANSYGGTGSSYEQYF. For the CDR3, the DNA is TGTGCCAACAGTTACGGAGGGACAGGGTCCTCCTACGAGCAGTACTTC.